In this sample, the clone carrying this TCR beta chain turned up a few times. Its antigen is not identified. CDR3 length equals 11 residues. Germline V gives CDR1 SEHNR, CDR2 FQNEAQ (reference sequence). Trimming removed 1 base from V and 5 bases from J, with 3 bases in between. TCRB transcripts that were expressed got sequenced, as all of the isolated RNA had been reverse transcribed. Using immunoSEQ multiplex PCR, the repertoire was profiled, and TCRdb retains in-frame clones only, with some absent. The sample consists of more than 300,000 clones, less than 15% of them appearing once. The data originate from a study of beta chain features in type 1 diabetes. About the research overall: The patients were much like the healthy donors in age, gender and cell yields.

The study, taken as a whole, reports: When cDNA is sequenced, cells with high TCR expression could be over-represented. All four CD4+ subsets from Type 1 diabetes patients carried moderately but significantly shorter TCRB CDR3s. Researchers could not determine here whether HLA type influences TCRB rearrangement.

The sequence was collected from a young woman in good health. The rearrangement uses TRBV7-9 and TRBJ2-7; D gene uncertain. The sequencing input was naive CD4+ T cells from blood. CDR3 in amino acids: CASSLVNEQYF. CDR3 DNA sequence: TGTGCCAGCAGCTTAGTAAACGAGCAGTACTTC.